The rows below give T cell receptor beta chains drawn from one sample of a study of control samples from healthy donors and cancer patients. The data were produced by immunoSEQ multiplex PCR, yet TCRdb's version contains in-frame clones alone and is incomplete. The table lists 130,000 or so clones, approximately 94% of them singletons. Sequenced material: blood. These TCRs come from a middle-aged man in good health. Both conserved end residues are part of each CDR3. The D gene is left open where the match is weak. Only part of the rows carry a size: once, few, many, or a class if the clone is expanded.

d_call	v_call	j_call	clone_size	cdr3_nt	cdr3_aa
-	TRBV4-1	TRBJ2-1	once	TGCGCCAGCAGCCGGGGAGTTATAGGGGCCAATGAGCAGTTCTTC	CASSRGVIGANEQFF
TRBD2	TRBV7-7	TRBJ2-1	-	TGTGCTAGCAGCTTCGGACTAGCGGGGAACAATGAGCAGTTCTTC	CASSFGLAGNNEQFF
-	TRBV11-2	TRBJ2-1	-	TGTGCCAGCAGCTTAGGTTCGAGCTCCTACAATGAGCAGTTCTTC	CASSLGSSSYNEQFF
-	TRBV5-1	TRBJ2-1	-	TGCGCCAGCAGCTTGGAAGTGGCCCGCGGCTTCGAAGAGCAGTTCTTC	CASSLEVARGFEEQFF
TRBD1	TRBV5-1	TRBJ2-1	medium-sized	TGCGCCAGCAGCCAGGGGACAGGGGGCATGTACAATGAGCAGTTCTTC	CASSQGTGGMYNEQFF
-	TRBV6-5	TRBJ1-2	-	TGTGCCAGCAGCTCATTAAGTTTCAGGGAGAATGGCTACACCTTC	CASSSLSFRENGYTF
-	TRBV18	TRBJ2-3	-	TGTGCCAGCTCACCCCCCCCGACAAGCACAGATACGCAGTATTTT	CASSPPPTSTDTQYF
TRBD1	TRBV9	TRBJ2-5	-	TGTGCCAGCAGCAATCGGGACAGGATACAAGAGACCCAGTACTTC	CASSNRDRIQETQYF
-	TRBV4-3	TRBJ1-2	-	TGCGCCAGCAGCCCCGCCTCTAACTATGGCTACACCTTC	CASSPASNYGYTF
-	TRBV9	TRBJ1-4	-	TGTGCCAGCAGCGTAGGACAGTTCTCTAATGAAAAACTGTTTTTT	CASSVGQFSNEKLFF
-	TRBV7-9	TRBJ1-4	-	TGTGCCAGCAGCTTTAAAGGTACCAATGAAAAACTGTTTTTT	CASSFKGTNEKLFF
-	TRBV18	TRBJ1-1	-	TGTGCCAGCTCACCCCGGGACCTCATGAACACTGAAGCTTTCTTT	CASSPRDLMNTEAFF
TRBD1	TRBV27	TRBJ2-7	-	TGTGCCAGCAGTCCTCGGACAGGGAAGGTGAGCTCCTACGAGCAGTACTTC	CASSPRTGKVSSYEQYF
-	TRBV4-3	TRBJ2-2	-	TGCGCCAGCAGCCAAGTGCCGAGCACCGGGGAGCTGTTTTTT	CASSQVPSTGELFF
TRBD2	TRBV29-1	TRBJ2-3	-	TGCAGCGTTGATAGCGGGGTGATCACAGATACGCAGTATTTT	CSVDSGVITDTQYF
-	TRBV6-1	TRBJ1-6	-	TGTGCCAGCAGTGAACTCAGGGCCGGTTCACCCCTCCACTTT	CASSELRAGSPLHF
TRBD1	TRBV7-2	TRBJ1-6	-	TGTGCCAGCAGCGCAAGGACAGGGGGGCCCAGCTCCTATAATTCACCCCTCCACTTT	CASSARTGGPSSYNSPLHF
-	TRBV19	TRBJ2-5	-	TGTGCCAGTCGGGACCTTCAAGAGACCCAGTACTTC	CASRDLQETQYF
-	TRBV7-2	TRBJ2-1	-	TGTGCCAGCAGCTTCGGACGGATTAATGAGCAGTTCTTC	CASSFGRINEQFF
-	TRBV30	TRBJ2-3	once	TGTGCCTGGAGTACGGGAATTCGAGATACGCAGTATTTT	CAWSTGIRDTQYF
-	TRBV28	TRBJ1-2	-	TGTGCCAGCAATAACAGGGCCTATGGCTACACCTTC	CASNNRAYGYTF
-	TRBV11-2	TRBJ1-4	-	TGTGCCAGCAGCAGACAGGCGCTTATGGAAAAACTGTTTTTT	CASSRQALMEKLFF
-	TRBV10-3	TRBJ1-2	-	TGTGCCATCAGTGAGGGACAGAACTATGGCTACACCTTC	CAISEGQNYGYTF
-	TRBV13	TRBJ2-7	-	TGTGCCAGCAGCTCAGGCGTGGGGGAGAATTACGAGCAGTACTTC	CASSSGVGENYEQYF
-	TRBV7-9	TRBJ1-1	-	TGTGCCAGCAGCTTGATTCAAGAAGCTTTCTTT	CASSLIQEAFF
-	TRBV29-1	TRBJ2-1	-	TGCAGCGTTGATTCAGGCAGCTCCTACAATGAGCAGTTCTTC	CSVDSGSSYNEQFF
TRBD1	TRBV10-2	TRBJ1-3	-	TGCGCCATCGGGACAGGCTCTGGAAACACCATATATTTT	CAIGTGSGNTIYF
TRBD1	TRBV10-1	TRBJ1-1	-	TGCGCCAGCAGGCTAGGACAGGGCACTGAAGCTTTCTTT	CASRLGQGTEAFF
-	TRBV9	TRBJ2-1	-	TGTGCCAGCAGCGTGAACATTTACAATGAGCAGTTCTTC	CASSVNIYNEQFF
-	TRBV2	TRBJ1-5	-	TGTGCCAGCAGTGAAGAGGGGTGGGGCAATCAGCCCCAGCATTTT	CASSEEGWGNQPQHF
-	TRBV5-5	TRBJ1-2	-	TGTGCCAGCAGCTTGATGGTCGGCTCCGAGGACTATGGCTACACCTTC	CASSLMVGSEDYGYTF
-	TRBV6-1	TRBJ1-5	once	TGTGCCAGCAGTGAAACTCCGGCGTATAGCAATCAGCCCCAGCATTTT	CASSETPAYSNQPQHF
-	TRBV9	TRBJ1-5	-	TGTGCCAGCAGCGCCGGACAGAACAATCAGCCCCAGCATTTT	CASSAGQNNQPQHF
-	TRBV27	TRBJ2-3	once	TGTGCCAGCAGTTTATGGGTGGCTGGGTTAAACACAGATACGCAGTATTTT	CASSLWVAGLNTDTQYF
-	TRBV6-5	TRBJ2-3	-	TGTGCCAGCAGGAGGGGCGTTCGCACAGATACGCAGTATTTT	CASRRGVRTDTQYF
TRBD1	TRBV4-2	TRBJ2-1	-	TGTGCCAGCAGCCAACCGGGACAGGGTTTTGGAGAGCAGTTCTTC	CASSQPGQGFGEQFF
TRBD1	TRBV6-5	TRBJ2-7	-	TGTGCCAGCCAGTGGTTTCAGGGGGTCTACGAGCAGTACTTC	CASQWFQGVYEQYF
-	TRBV28	TRBJ2-2	-	TGTGCCAGCAGTTTAATTCCTTCCGGGGTCACCGGGGAGCTGTTTTTT	CASSLIPSGVTGELFF
-	TRBV4-1	TRBJ1-1	-	TGCGCCAGCAGCCTGGGACAGAACACTGAAGCTTTCTTT	CASSLGQNTEAFF
-	TRBV7-8	TRBJ1-5	-	TGTGCCAGCAGCCCTTTGGGGGGAATAGTAGCCAATCAGCCCCAGCATTTT	CASSPLGGIVANQPQHF
-	TRBV29-1	TRBJ2-5	-	TGCAGCGTTGCGGGGGCGTTAGACGGGACCCAGTACTTC	CSVAGALDGTQYF
-	TRBV11-3	TRBJ2-3	-	TGTGCCAGCAGCTATGGCTCGGGTGCGCAGTATTTT	CASSYGSGAQYF
-	TRBV27	TRBJ1-5	-	TGTGCCAGCAGTCAACCTTCGACAGACTATAGCAATCAGCCCCAGCATTTT	CASSQPSTDYSNQPQHF
-	TRBV28	TRBJ1-1	-	TGTGCCAGCAGTTTATCTGGGAGGAACACTGAAGCTTTCTTT	CASSLSGRNTEAFF
-	TRBV9	TRBJ1-2	-	TGTGCCAGCAGCGTAGCGGGGGGAATCTATGGCTACACCTTC	CASSVAGGIYGYTF
-	TRBV11-2	TRBJ1-2	-	TGTGCCAGCAGCTTATGGTCAGACGGTGGCTACACCTTC	CASSLWSDGGYTF
TRBD1	TRBV4-3	TRBJ1-2	-	TGCGCCAGCAGCCAAGATCCAACAGGGGTGGATGGCTACACCTTC	CASSQDPTGVDGYTF
-	TRBV27	TRBJ1-2	-	TGTGCCAGCAGTACCCCGGGACATGTACTTGGCTACACCTTC	CASSTPGHVLGYTF
-	TRBV12-3/TRBV12-4	TRBJ1-1	-	TGTGCCAGCAGTTTTCAGCACACTGAAGCTTTCTTT	CASSFQHTEAFF
-	TRBV9	TRBJ2-1	-	TGTGCCAGCAGTGTTGGCTATTACAATGAGCAGTTCTTC	CASSVGYYNEQFF
-	TRBV2	TRBJ1-1	-	TGTGCCAGCAGGTGGGACGGGAACACTGAAGCTTTCTTT	CASRWDGNTEAFF
-	TRBV12-5	TRBJ2-7	-	TGTGCTAGTGGTTTGTGGAACGGGAACGAGCAGTACTTC	CASGLWNGNEQYF
-	TRBV5-1	TRBJ2-7	-	TGCGCCAGCAGCTTGGAAGGGTATCCTACCTACGAGCAGTACTTC	CASSLEGYPTYEQYF
TRBD1	TRBV3-1/TRBV3-2	TRBJ1-2	-	TGTGCCAGCAGCCAAGACCCCGGACAGGGGAAGAATGGCTACACCTTC	CASSQDPGQGKNGYTF
-	TRBV29-1	TRBJ1-1	-	TGCAGCGTTGCCCCCGCGGTCACTGAAGCTTTCTTT	CSVAPAVTEAFF
TRBD2	TRBV9	TRBJ2-1	-	TGTGCCAGCATCGGGGGGACTGAGAGCGGGATCAATGAGCAGTTCTTC	CASIGGTESGINEQFF
TRBD1	TRBV6-1	TRBJ1-6	-	TGTGCCAGCAGTGAATACTCCTCCGGGACAGTGGGATCACCCCTCCACTTT	CASSEYSSGTVGSPLHF